One sample yielded the 17 T cell receptor beta chains listed below, sequenced in a study of T cell repertoires in cytomegalovirus infection. MiXCR, applied by TCRdb to the reads, yields one record per CDR3 protein. The table lists roughly 69,000 distinct CDR3 sequences, around 20% of them singletons. Which antigens these TCRs recognize remains unknown. The specimen comprised CD8+ T cells from cultured PBMCs, sampled from culture after CMV antigen stimulation. The receptor source for this set is a human donor in good health (CMV status not recorded). Some clones in this sample may be carry-over from other donors' samples.

This chain joins TRBV7-2 and TRBJ1-5; TRBD1 matches 8 bases. Germline-derived CDR1 and CDR2 are SGHTA and FQGNSA. The ends lost 5 bases at V and 5 bases at J; junction bases unmatched: 8. CDR3 length: 15 amino acids. CDR3 residues: CASSLRDRSDQPQHF. In DNA form, the CDR3 reads TGTGCCAGCAGCCTACGGGACAGGTCCGATCAGCCCCAGCATTTT.

The J gene is TRBJ2-1, the V gene TRBV7-6, with 8 bases that match TRBD2. Germline V gene lookup returns CDR1 SGHVS and CDR2 FNYEAQ. The CDR3 runs to 16 residues. V lost 3 bases and J lost 0; bases outside the gene matches: 4. The CDR3 DNA reads TGTGCCAGCAGCTTCGCGGGGGGCCTCTCCTACAATGAGCAGTTCTTC. Its translation: CASSFAGGLSYNEQFF.

This clonotype was detected only a few times. J is TRBJ1-2 and V is TRBV29-1; no definite D call. This CDR3 spans 12 amino acids. Trimming removed 6 bases from V and 4 bases from J, with 12 bases in between. From germline, CDR1 is SQVTM and CDR2 ANQGSEA. CDR3 in DNA: TGCAGCGTCCCGCAGACCCCCTATGGCTACACCTTC. Protein: CSVPQTPYGYTF.

In its sample, this clonotype was seen many times. The gene calls are TRBV2 and TRBJ2-1; TRBD1 aligns across 11 bases. The V and J ends lost 9 bases and 6 bases, in that order; junction bases with no gene match: 13. The CDR3 totals 16 residues. CDR1 and CDR2 from the germline V gene are SNHLY and FYNNEI. The CDR3 region is CASRDRGILVFNEQFF. The DNA of the CDR3 is TGTGCCAGTAGGGACAGGGGGATTTTAGTTTTCAATGAGCAGTTCTTC.

This clonotype has just a few counts. The V gene is TRBV11-3, the J gene TRBJ1-5; 10 bases fit TRBD1. V was pared by 5 bases and J by 9 bases, with 22 bases of the junction left unmatched. Germline V gene data show CDR1 as SGHNT and CDR2 as YENEEA. The CDR3 spans 19 residues. The DNA of the CDR3 is TGTGCCAGCAGCCCTCCAGGGATAAAACGGGACAGGGGTCTTGTGCCCCAGCATTTT. This gives the protein CASSPPGIKRDRGLVPQHF.

This chain connects TRBV5-4 to TRBJ2-3; perhaps TRBD2 as D (6 bases). Germline V gene lookup returns CDR1 SGHNT and CDR2 YYREEE (reference sequence). The CDR3 loop spans 15 amino acids. V was pared by 1 base and J by 1 base, with 10 bases between. The CDR3 sequence is CASSLPERGTDTQYF. CDR3 bases: TGTGCCAGCAGCTTGCCCGAGCGGGGCACAGATACGCAGTATTTT.

This clonotype showed up many times. CDR3 DNA: TGCAGTGCTAGAGATCTCGGAGGACTAGCGTTGAGATCCCAAGAGACCCAGTACTTC. Amino acids: CSARDLGGLALRSQETQYF. The chain recombines TRBV20-1 with TRBJ2-5, with 9 bases fitting TRBD2. The CDR3 consists of 19 residues. The germline CDR1 and CDR2 sequences are DFQATT and SNEGSKA (reference sequence). Trimming took 0 bases from V and 1 from J; bases not matched to a gene: 15.

This clonotype was counted between two and nine times. This chain connects TRBV11-2 to TRBJ2-7, with D hard to call. The CDR3 totals 11 residues. Germline assignment: CDR1 SGHAT and CDR2 FQNNGV. The V gene lost 2 bases and the J gene lost 7 bases, with 6 bases spanning the gap. In DNA form, the CDR3 reads TGTGCCAGCAGCTTATCGTCAGAGCAGTACTTC. Translation gives CASSLSSEQYF. The variable domain in full, completed from reference TRBV11-2 and TRBJ2-7, reads EAGVAQSPRYKIIEKRQSVAFWCNPISGHATLYWYQQILGQGPKLLIQFQNNGVVDDSQLPKDRFSAERLKGVDSTLKIQPAKLEDSAVYLCASSLSSEQYFGPGTRLTVT.

This chain links TRBV7-9 with TRBJ2-1; 8 nucleotides line up with TRBD1. This CDR3 is built from 16 residues. Germline CDR1 and CDR2: SEHNR and FQNEAQ (reference sequence). V gave up 5 bases and J gave up 3 bases; unmatched junction bases: 9. The CDR3 region is CASSPASGTGYNEQFF. DNA for the CDR3: TGTGCCAGCAGCCCAGCTTCCGGGACAGGCTACAATGAGCAGTTCTTC.

A few counts support this clonotype. V usage is TRBV7-9 and J usage is TRBJ1-2; tentatively, D is TRBD1 (6 bases). Germline values: CDR1 SEHNR, CDR2 FQNEAQ (reference sequence). The CDR3 runs 18 residues. The V gene lost 5 bases and the J gene lost 0 bases, with 22 bases spanning the gap. This CDR3 is CASSPPGHVTGSNYGYTF. CDR3 sequence (DNA): TGTGCCAGCAGCCCCCCGGGTCACGTGACAGGATCTAACTATGGCTACACCTTC. The full variable domain, completed using reference TRBV7-9 and TRBJ1-2, is DTGVSQNPRHKITKRGQNVTFRCDPISEHNRLYWYRQTLGQGPEFLTYFQNEAQLEKSRLLSDRFSAERPKGSFSTLEIQRTEQGDSAMYLCASSPPGHVTGSNYGYTFGSGTRLTVV.

This clonotype was detected a few times. V gene TRBV4-3 combines with J gene TRBJ2-6; D remains ambiguous. Deletions cut 0 bases from V and 0 bases from J, with 6 bases between. CDR1 and CDR2 (germline): LGHNA, YSLEER. The CDR3 length is 16 residues. CDR3 nucleotide sequence: TGCGCCAGCAGCCAAGATCGACGCTCTGGGGCCAACGTCCTGACTTTC. It specifies CASSQDRRSGANVLTF.

This clonotype has a handful of counts. The chain combines TRBV2 with TRBJ2-7; maybe TRBD1 (6 bases). The CDR3 has 12 residues. Trimming stripped 7 bases from V and 3 bases from J, with 10 bases between. Germline-derived CDR1 and CDR2 are SNHLY and FYNNEI. In DNA, the CDR3 is TGTGCCAGCATCCGGGACAACTACGAGCAGTACTTC. Translation: CASIRDNYEQYF.

V gene TRBV7-8 combines with J gene TRBJ2-7; TRBD1 is a possible D gene (6 bases). The V end lost 1 base, the J end lost 5 bases, and 18 bases lay between the germline ends. Germline values: CDR1 SGHVS, CDR2 FQNEAQ. This CDR3 is built from 16 residues. The CDR3 DNA reads as TGTGCCAGCAGCTTAGTGCCGAGCAGGGGAAGCAACGAGCAGTACTTC. Its protein product is CASSLVPSRGSNEQYF.

The chain employs TRBV7-2 and TRBJ1-4; no definite D call. The V gene lost 1 base and the J gene lost 3 bases, with 15 bases spanning the gap. CDR1 is SGHTA and CDR2 is FQGNSA in the germline V gene. The CDR3 consists of 17 residues. CDR3 sequence: CASSLVGRLRSNEKLFF. The CDR3 DNA sequence: TGTGCCAGCAGCTTAGTTGGACGGCTAAGGTCTAATGAAAAACTGTTTTTT.

The CDR3 reads CASRGLKGPGQPQHF. The DNA of the CDR3 is TGTGCCAGCAGGGGGCTTAAGGGCCCGGGTCAGCCCCAGCATTTT. The V call is TRBV28, the J call TRBJ1-5; the D gene is possibly TRBD1 (5 bases). The CDR3 is made up of 15 amino acids. Germline assignment: CDR1 MDHEN and CDR2 SYDVKM. V shed 6 bases and J shed 6 bases, with 18 bases lying between them.

This clonotype was detected ten times or more. The V gene is TRBV7-9, the J gene TRBJ1-2, with D unresolved. V dropped 6 bases and J dropped 3 bases, with 8 bases sitting between them. This CDR3 region has 12 residues. From germline, CDR1 is SEHNR and CDR2 FQNEAQ (reference sequence). The CDR3 protein is CASRTDYYGYTF. The CDR3 DNA reads TGTGCCAGCAGGACGGACTACTATGGCTACACCTTC. Based on the CDR3 plus reference TRBV7-9 and TRBJ1-2, the full variable domain is DTGVSQNPRHKITKRGQNVTFRCDPISEHNRLYWYRQTLGQGPEFLTYFQNEAQLEKSRLLSDRFSAERPKGSFSTLEIQRTEQGDSAMYLCASRTDYYGYTFGSGTRLTVV.

The chain has TRBV7-2 and TRBJ2-2; D may be TRBD1 (6 bases). Per the germline V gene, CDR1 is SGHTA and CDR2 is FQGNSA. V lost 5 bases and J 6 bases, leaving 13 bases between the germline ends. The CDR3 contains 14 residues. CDR3 sequence reads: CASSLQQGAGELFF. The CDR3 DNA reads TGTGCCAGCAGCCTTCAACAGGGAGCCGGGGAGCTGTTTTTT.